The sequence of this TCR beta chain was determined in a study of T cells after somatic rescue of genetic block. The germline CDR1 and CDR2 sequences are LNHDA and SQIVND (reference sequence). Germline trimming cut 6 bases from V and 9 bases from J; bases unmatched to any gene: 6. This CDR3 has 14 amino acids. The assay was immunoSEQ multiplex PCR, and TCRdb's table has in-frame clones only and misses some. The repertoire holds under 150,000 clones, with 80% to 95% as singletons. V gene TRBV19 combines with J gene TRBJ1-6; 9 bases fit TRBD1. Sequencing was performed on peripheral blood mononuclear cells (PBMCs). The clonotype comes from a woman aged 18-29 years. The CDR3 spells CASSKTGGVSPLHF. The CDR3 coding sequence is TGTGCCAGTAGCAAAACAGGGGGCGTTTCACCCCTCCACTTT.